Presented here are 22 T cell receptor beta chains from one specimen sequenced in a study of blood T cell repertoires in COVID-19. Using immunoSEQ multiplex PCR, the repertoire was profiled, and TCRdb retains in-frame clones only, with some absent. This repertoire shows under 300,000 clones, around 84% found once; its top ten account for approximately 1.5%. Sample: PBMCs or T cells enriched from blood (not recorded which). The receptors here all came from a woman aged 45-59 years who had recovered from COVID-19.

The chain combines TRBV18 with TRBJ1-4, with 9 nucleotides matching TRBD1. The ends lost 3 bases at V and 8 bases at J; junction bases unmatched: 19. CDR3 length: 19 amino acids. Germline V gene lookup returns CDR1 KGHSH and CDR2 LQKENI. In DNA, the CDR3 is TGTGCCAGCTCACCTCTTCCGGTCCCGGGACAGGGACCTAGGGAAAAACTGTTTTTT. It codes for CASSPLPVPGQGPREKLFF.

The CDR3 spells CASSPQTGLSPLHF. The CDR3 DNA reads TGTGCCAGCAGCCCCCAGACAGGGCTATCACCCCTCCACTTT. The chain is built from TRBV11-2 and TRBJ1-6; 7 bases are a match to TRBD1. V was clipped by 5 bases and J by 10 bases; unmatched bases: 8. The germline V gene has CDR1 SGHAT and CDR2 FQNNGV. The CDR3 runs 14 residues.

The V gene is TRBV7-2, the J gene TRBJ1-5; no clear D gene. V shed 2 bases and J shed 3 bases, with 5 bases lying between them. Germline V gene lookup returns CDR1 SGHTA and CDR2 FQGNSA. The length of the CDR3 is 13 residues. In DNA form, the CDR3 reads TGTGCCAGCAGCTTACGGTACAATCAGCCCCAGCATTTT. Translation gives CASSLRYNQPQHF.

The rearrangement joins TRBV4-2 to TRBJ1-2; 8 bases line up with TRBD1. The length of the CDR3 is 15 residues. Germline loops: CDR1 LGHNA, CDR2 YNFKEQ. V lost 4 bases, J lost 7 bases, and 11 bases stayed unmatched. The CDR3 bases are TGTGCCAGCAGCCCTTCAACACAGGGGGTTAGTGGCTACACCTTC. The encoded protein is CASSPSTQGVSGYTF.

The J gene is TRBJ2-7, the V gene TRBV15, with TRBD1 as a possible D gene (6 bases). The CDR3 has 15 amino acids. The ends were cut back, 8 bases at V and 0 bases at J, with 17 bases in the middle. Germline values: CDR1 LNHNV, CDR2 YYDKDF (reference sequence). CDR3 residues: CATSVTGTYSYEQYF. The CDR3 DNA follows: TGTGCCACCTCCGTAACAGGGACCTACTCCTACGAGCAGTACTTC.

CDR3 in amino acids: CAWSRGLGYTF. DNA of the CDR3: TGTGCCTGGTCCCGCGGCCTCGGCTACACCTTC. This chain uses TRBV30 with TRBJ1-2; D call uncertain. Germline CDR1 is GTSNPN and CDR2 is SVGIG (reference sequence). Trimming removed 5 bases at V and 8 bases at J, with 12 bases between. CDR3 length: 11 amino acids.

This chain links TRBV2 with TRBJ2-2; 8 bases match TRBD2. There are 14 residues in the CDR3. J gave up 6 bases and V 10 bases, and 10 bases lay outside the gene matches. From germline, CDR1 is SNHLY and CDR2 FYNNEI. DNA of the CDR3: TGTGCCATAAAAACGGGACTAGAGTCCGGGGAGCTGTTTTTT. Encoded protein: CAIKTGLESGELFF.

The chain recombines TRBV2 with TRBJ1-4; 9 nucleotides match TRBD1. J lost 7 bases, V lost 7 bases, and 4 bases had no gene match. CDR1 and CDR2 from the germline V gene are SNHLY and FYNNEI. The CDR3 length is 13 residues. The CDR3 loop reads CASKTGGREKLFF. In DNA form, the CDR3 reads TGTGCCAGCAAGACAGGGGGTCGTGAAAAACTGTTTTTT.

The chain combines TRBV19 with TRBJ1-5; possible D gene TRBD1, 5 bases. Trimming took off 2 bases at V and 4 bases at J, with 12 bases between the two ends. This CDR3 comprises 15 residues. Germline V gene data show CDR1 as LNHDA and CDR2 as SQIVND (reference sequence). The CDR3: CASSISTGLNQPQHF. In DNA form, the CDR3 reads TGTGCCAGTAGTATAAGTACGGGACTAAATCAGCCCCAGCATTTT.

The chain combines TRBV5-1 with TRBJ2-1, with 13 bases fitting TRBD2. This CDR3 comprises 16 residues. Germline-derived CDR1 and CDR2 are SGHRS and YFSETQ. Losses at the gene ends were 4 bases for V and 8 bases for J; bases not matched to a gene: 9. The CDR3 nucleotides are TGCGCCAGCAGCCAGGGACTAGCGGGATTTTTCGATGAGCAGTTCTTC. It specifies CASSQGLAGFFDEQFF.

This sequence joins TRBV7-8 and TRBJ2-1, with 7 bases aligning to TRBD2. Germline CDR1 is SGHVS and CDR2 is FQNEAQ. The length of the CDR3 is 15 residues. Trimming cost V 4 bases and J 4 bases; bases outside gene matches: 7. Here the CDR3 reads CASSSPSGGYNEQFF. The CDR3, as DNA: TGTGCCAGCAGCTCCCCTTCGGGGGGATACAATGAGCAGTTCTTC.

This clone has just one count. The CDR3 DNA reads as TGTGCCAGCAGCTCTAAACCGGGACAGGGGGCTATGAATTCACCCCTCCACTTT. Amino acids: CASSSKPGQGAMNSPLHF. The chain combines TRBV7-9 with TRBJ1-6, with TRBD1 matching over 12 bases. CDR3 length: 18 amino acids. V shed 4 bases and J 7 bases; nucleotides not matched to a gene: 11. Per the germline V gene, CDR1 is SEHNR and CDR2 is FQNEAQ (reference sequence).

The V and J genes are TRBV7-3 and TRBJ2-2, with TRBD2 matching over 14 bases. V was clipped by 8 bases and J by 5 bases; unmatched bases: 1. The CDR3 sequence is 14 residues long. The germline gives CDR1 SGHTA, CDR2 FQGTGA. CDR3 amino acids: CASGTSGRTGELFF. Here the CDR3 DNA reads TGTGCCAGCGGGACTAGCGGGAGAACCGGGGAGCTGTTTTTT.

The chain carries TRBV12-3 or TRBV12-4 and TRBJ2-1, with D perhaps matching TRBD2 (6 bases). V was cut by 1 base and J by 8 bases, with 9 bases left in between. The CDR3 sequence is 13 residues long. CDR3 DNA sequence: TGTGCCAGCAGTTTAGATACGGGAGATGAGCAGTTCTTC. Translating gives CASSLDTGDEQFF.

The rearrangement uses TRBV19 and TRBJ2-1; 11 nucleotides match TRBD2. The CDR3 extends over 14 amino acids. The J segment lost 9 bases and the V segment lost 6 bases, leaving 7 bases of the junction unmatched. CDR1 and CDR2 from the germline V gene are LNHDA and SQIVND (reference sequence). The CDR3 DNA is TGTGCCAGTAGACCTAGCGGGAGGAAAGGTGAGCAGTTCTTC. It specifies CASRPSGRKGEQFF.

V usage is TRBV19 and J usage is TRBJ2-6; TRBD1 matches at 7 bases. CDR1 is LNHDA, CDR2 SQIVND, per germline (reference sequence). The CDR3 runs to 17 residues. Trimming at V came to 3 bases and at J to 0 bases, leaving 5 bases not matched to a gene. CDR3 DNA: TGTGCCAGTAGTATGGGGACAGAGTTCTCTGGGGCCAACGTCCTGACTTTC. It yields the protein CASSMGTEFSGANVLTF.

The chain uses TRBV5-1 and TRBJ2-5; 8 nucleotides agree with TRBD2. Germline CDR1 and CDR2: SGHRS and YFSETQ. The CDR3 extends over 14 amino acids. Trimming cost V 6 bases and J 1 base; bases outside gene matches: 5. The CDR3 spells CASKLGGAQETQYF. As DNA, the CDR3 is TGCGCCAGCAAACTCGGGGGGGCCCAAGAGACCCAGTACTTC.

V and J are TRBV2 and TRBJ2-7; 9 bases fit TRBD2. V trimming: 0 bases; J trimming: 5 bases; junction bases outside the gene matches: 5. The germline V gene encodes CDR1 SNHLY and CDR2 FYNNEI. The CDR3 is 15 residues long. The CDR3 loop reads CASSEAWLAGDEQYF. CDR3 in DNA: TGTGCCAGCAGTGAAGCCTGGTTAGCGGGAGACGAGCAGTACTTC.

The chain joins TRBV7-3 to TRBJ2-1, with D possibly being TRBD2 (6 bases). The germline V and J ends were trimmed by 8 bases and 6 bases, with 11 bases remaining between them. The CDR3 is made up of 12 amino acids. Germline CDR1 and CDR2: SGHTA and FQGTGA. The CDR3 is CASSTGVNEQFF. CDR3 sequence (DNA): TGTGCCAGCTCAACGGGAGTCAATGAGCAGTTCTTC.

V is TRBV6-2 or TRBV6-3 and J is TRBJ2-7, with TRBD2 identical over 13 bases. Germline trimming cut 6 bases from V and 2 bases from J; bases unmatched to any gene: 4. The CDR3 contains 15 residues. Germline V CDR1 and CDR2: MNHEY, SVGEGT. The CDR3, as DNA: TGTGCCAGCAGCACCGGGACTAGCGGGACCTACGAGCAGTACTTC. Translated, it gives CASSTGTSGTYEQYF.

V usage is TRBV28 and J usage is TRBJ1-1; D is unclear. Germline assignment: CDR1 MDHEN and CDR2 SYDVKM. The CDR3 totals 14 residues. V shed 4 bases and J shed 1 base, with 10 bases lying between them. The CDR3 DNA is TGTGCCAGCAGTTCTCCCCACAGGAACACTGAAGCTTTCTTT. The encoded protein is CASSSPHRNTEAFF. Full variable domain (missing parts from reference TRBV28 and TRBJ1-1): DVKVTQSSRYLVKRTGEKVFLECVQDMDHENMFWYRQDPGLGLRLIYFSYDVKMKEKGDIPEGYSVSREKKERFSLILESASTNQTSMYLCASSSPHRNTEAFFGQGTRLTVV.

The rearrangement links TRBV28 to TRBJ2-5; TRBD2 is a possible D gene (5 bases). This CDR3 is 15 amino acids long. V was cut by 8 bases and J by 4 bases, with 20 bases left in between. Per the germline V gene, CDR1 is MDHEN and CDR2 is SYDVKM. CDR3 sequence: CASGERTWGGETQYF. In nucleotides, the CDR3 is TGTGCCAGCGGGGAGCGCACCTGGGGTGGAGAGACCCAGTACTTC.